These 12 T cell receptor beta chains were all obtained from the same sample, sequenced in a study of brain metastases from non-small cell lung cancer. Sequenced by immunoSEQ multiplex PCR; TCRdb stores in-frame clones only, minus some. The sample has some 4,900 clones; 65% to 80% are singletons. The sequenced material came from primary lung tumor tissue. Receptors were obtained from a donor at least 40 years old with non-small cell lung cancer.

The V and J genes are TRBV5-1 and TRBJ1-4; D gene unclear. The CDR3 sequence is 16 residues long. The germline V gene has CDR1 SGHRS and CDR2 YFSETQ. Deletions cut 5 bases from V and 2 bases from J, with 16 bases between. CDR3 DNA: TGCGCCAGCAGGTCCCTTTACGGGGATACTAATGAAAAACTGTTTTTT. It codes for CASRSLYGDTNEKLFF.

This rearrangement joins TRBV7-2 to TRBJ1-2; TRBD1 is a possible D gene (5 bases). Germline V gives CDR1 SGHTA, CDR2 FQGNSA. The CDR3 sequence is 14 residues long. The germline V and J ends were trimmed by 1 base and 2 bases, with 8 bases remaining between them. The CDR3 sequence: CASSLDSGNYGYTF. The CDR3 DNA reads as TGTGCCAGCAGCTTAGATTCAGGGAACTATGGCTACACCTTC. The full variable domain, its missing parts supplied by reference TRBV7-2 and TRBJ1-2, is GAGVSQSPSNKVTEKGKDVELRCDPISGHTALYWYRQSLGQGLEFLIYFQGNSAPDKSGLPSDRFSAERTGGSVSTLTIQRTQQEDSAVYLCASSLDSGNYGYTFGSGTRLTVV.

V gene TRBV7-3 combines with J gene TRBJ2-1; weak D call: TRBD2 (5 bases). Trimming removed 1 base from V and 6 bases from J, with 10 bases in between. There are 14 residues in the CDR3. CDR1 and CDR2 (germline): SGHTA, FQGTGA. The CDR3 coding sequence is TGTGCCAGCAGCTTAAATAGCGAGGGCAATGAGCAGTTCTTC. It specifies CASSLNSEGNEQFF. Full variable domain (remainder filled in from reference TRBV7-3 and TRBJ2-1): GAGVSQTPSNKVTEKGKYVELRCDPISGHTALYWYRQSLGQGPEFLIYFQGTGAADDSGLPNDRFFAVRPEGSVSTLKIQRTERGDSAVYLCASSLNSEGNEQFFGPGTRLTVL.

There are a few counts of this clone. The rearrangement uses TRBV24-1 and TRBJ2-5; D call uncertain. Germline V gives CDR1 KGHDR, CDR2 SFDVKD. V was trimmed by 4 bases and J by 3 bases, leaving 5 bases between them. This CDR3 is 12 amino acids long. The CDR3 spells CATSDHEETQYF. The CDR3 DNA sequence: TGTGCCACCAGTGACCACGAAGAGACCCAGTACTTC.

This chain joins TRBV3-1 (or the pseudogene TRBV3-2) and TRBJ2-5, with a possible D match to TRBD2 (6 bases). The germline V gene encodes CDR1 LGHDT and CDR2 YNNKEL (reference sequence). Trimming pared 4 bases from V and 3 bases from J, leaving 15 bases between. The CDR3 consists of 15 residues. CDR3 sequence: CASSLPGLPEETQYF. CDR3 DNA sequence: TGTGCCAGCAGCCTTCCGGGACTCCCTGAAGAGACCCAGTACTTC.

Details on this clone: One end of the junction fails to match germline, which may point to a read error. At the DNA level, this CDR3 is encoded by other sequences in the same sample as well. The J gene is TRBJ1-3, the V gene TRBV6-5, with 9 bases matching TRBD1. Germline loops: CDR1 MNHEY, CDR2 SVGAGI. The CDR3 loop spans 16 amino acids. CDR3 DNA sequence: TGTGCTAGCAGTTACTCACAGGGGGCGCCCGGAAACACCATATATTTT. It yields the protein CASSYSQGAPGNTIYF.

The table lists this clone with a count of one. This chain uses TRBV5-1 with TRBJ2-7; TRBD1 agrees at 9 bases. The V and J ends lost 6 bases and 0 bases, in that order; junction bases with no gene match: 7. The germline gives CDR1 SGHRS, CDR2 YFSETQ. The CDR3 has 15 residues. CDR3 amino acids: CASTDRDRDSYEQYF. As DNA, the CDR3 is TGCGCCAGCACCGACCGGGACAGGGACTCCTACGAGCAGTACTTC.

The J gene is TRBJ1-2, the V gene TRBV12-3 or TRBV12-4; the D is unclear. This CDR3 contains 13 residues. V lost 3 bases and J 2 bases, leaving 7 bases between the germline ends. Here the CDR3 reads CASSLGRNYGYTF. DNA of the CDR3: TGTGCCAGCAGTTTGGGAAGGAACTATGGCTACACCTTC.

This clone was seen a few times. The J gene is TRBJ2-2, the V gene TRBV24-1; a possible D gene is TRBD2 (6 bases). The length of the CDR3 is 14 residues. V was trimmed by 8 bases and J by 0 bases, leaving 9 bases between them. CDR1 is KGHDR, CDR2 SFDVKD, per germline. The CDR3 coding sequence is TGTGCCACCATGGGCGGGACGAACACCGGGGAGCTGTTTTTT. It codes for CATMGGTNTGELFF.

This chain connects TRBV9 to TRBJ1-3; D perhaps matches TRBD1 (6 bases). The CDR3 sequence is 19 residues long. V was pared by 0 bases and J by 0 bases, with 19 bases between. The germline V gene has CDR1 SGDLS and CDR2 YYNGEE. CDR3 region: CASSVERTTQGNSGNTIYF. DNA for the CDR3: TGTGCCAGCAGCGTAGAAAGGACGACACAGGGTAACTCTGGAAACACCATATATTTT. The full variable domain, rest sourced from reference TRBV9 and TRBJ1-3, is DSGVTQTPKHLITATGQRVTLRCSPRSGDLSVYWYQQSLDQGLQFLIQYYNGEERAKGNILERFSAQQFPDLHSELNLSSLELGDSALYFCASSVERTTQGNSGNTIYFGEGSWLTVV.

The CDR3 loop is CAISEMGALVGTEAFF. CDR3 bases: TGTGCCATCAGTGAGATGGGGGCTCTGGTCGGCACTGAAGCTTTCTTT. The gene calls are TRBV10-3 and TRBJ1-1, with TRBD1 as a possible D gene (6 bases). CDR1 and CDR2 (germline): ENHRY, SYGVKD. Trimming cost V 2 bases and J 4 bases, with 17 bases left between them. The CDR3 extends over 16 amino acids.

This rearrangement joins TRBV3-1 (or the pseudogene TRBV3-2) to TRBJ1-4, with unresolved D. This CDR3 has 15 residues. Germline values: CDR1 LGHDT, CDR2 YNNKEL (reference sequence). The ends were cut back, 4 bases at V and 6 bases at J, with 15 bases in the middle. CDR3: CASSRTDGRDEKLFF. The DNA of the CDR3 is TGTGCCAGCAGCCGCACGGATGGAAGGGATGAAAAACTGTTTTTT.